What follows are 30 T cell receptor beta chains derived from one specimen sequenced in a study of immune heterogeneity within non-small cell lung tumors. TCR beta CDR3 was amplified by multiplex PCR using 32 V and 13 J primers. TCRdb recomputed calls from the multiplex PCR reads with MiXCR, one row per CDR3 protein. The table includes approximately 19,000 distinct CDR3 sequences, less than 35% detected once. The template consisted of bulk tumor genomic DNA, with 600 ng used per sample. Doctors removed several biopsies from each primary tumor during surgery, keeping them far apart. Their non-small cell lung cancer was newly diagnosed and untreated, and the patients underwent curative surgery. Specimen: lung tumor tissue. The source of these receptors is a man aged 40-55 years with non-small cell lung cancer.

This clonotype was recorded only once. With a much larger clone just one base away, this may be a read error. The chain couples TRBV5-1 to TRBJ2-7; D possibly uses TRBD1 or TRBD2 (5 bases each). Trimming left V 1 base short and J 7 bases short, with 18 bases between. Germline CDR1 reads SGHRS; CDR2 reads YFSETQ. This CDR3 has 15 residues. For the CDR3, the DNA is TGCGCCAGCAGCTTGCCGCAGTCGGGACCACGGGAGCAGTACTTC. It yields the protein CASSLPQSGPREQYF. Full variable domain (missing parts from reference TRBV5-1 and TRBJ2-7): KAGVTQTPRYLIKTRGQQVTLSCSPISGHRSVSWYQQTPGQGLQFLFEYFSETQRNKGNFPGRFSGRQFSNSRSEMNVSTLELGDSALYLCASSLPQSGPREQYFGPGTRLTVT.

In this sample, this clonotype is medium-sized (0.01 to 0.1%). V usage is TRBV19 and J usage is TRBJ2-7; TRBD2 matches at 10 bases. V gave up 5 bases and J gave up 3 bases; unmatched junction bases: 7. This CDR3 region has 15 residues. Germline values: CDR1 LNHDA, CDR2 SQIVND (reference sequence). CDR3 sequence reads: CASSPRPSGSYEQYF. DNA for the CDR3: TGTGCCAGTAGTCCGCGGCCTAGCGGGAGCTACGAGCAGTACTTC.

This clonotype turned up a few times. V gene TRBV5-6 combines with J gene TRBJ2-7, with TRBD1 identical over 9 bases. This CDR3 contains 18 residues. V dropped 4 bases and J dropped 3; count of bases not matched to a gene: 17. In germline, CDR1 is SGHDT, CDR2 YYEEEE. CDR3 protein: CASSAGTGFRAWGYEQYF. DNA for the CDR3: TGTGCCAGCAGCGCCGGGACAGGGTTTAGGGCATGGGGCTACGAGCAGTACTTC.

This clonotype was counted between two and nine times. V usage is TRBV20-1 and J usage is TRBJ2-3, with 13 bases aligning to TRBD2. CDR1 and CDR2 (germline): DFQATT, SNEGSKA (reference sequence). V lost 2 bases and J lost 1; bases outside the gene matches: 6. The CDR3 runs to 17 residues. The CDR3 DNA sequence: TGCAGTGCTAGACGGACTAGCGGGAGTTTTGGCACAGATACGCAGTATTTT. Its translation is CSARRTSGSFGTDTQYF.

Judged by abundance, this clonotype is medium-sized. The chain carries TRBV19 and TRBJ2-7; 8 bases line up with TRBD2. Germline loops: CDR1 LNHDA, CDR2 SQIVND (reference sequence). V trimming: 3 bases; J trimming: 7 bases; junction bases outside the gene matches: 2. The CDR3 is 12 amino acids. The CDR3 sequence: CASSIRGGEQYF. The CDR3 DNA reads TGTGCCAGTAGTATTCGGGGGGGGGAGCAGTACTTC.

This clonotype was seen ten or more times. This chain links TRBV2 with TRBJ1-5; D unresolved. The CDR3 contains 14 residues. Germline-derived CDR1 and CDR2 are SNHLY and FYNNEI. The V gene lost 8 bases and the J gene lost 5 bases, with 16 bases spanning the gap. The CDR3 reads CASHLEGVDQPQHF. For the CDR3, the DNA is TGTGCCAGCCACCTGGAGGGAGTAGATCAGCCCCAGCATTTT.

Within the sample, this clonotype is medium-sized. V and J are TRBV20-1 and TRBJ1-2, with D uncertain. CDR1 DFQATT and CDR2 SNEGSKA come from the germline V gene (reference sequence). The germline V and J ends were trimmed by 0 bases and 5 bases, with 16 bases remaining between them. The CDR3 is 15 residues long. CDR3 nucleotides: TGCAGTGCTAGAGATCTCGAGGAGTCTTCGTATGGCTACACCTTC. Translated: CSARDLEESSYGYTF.

This clonotype was detected only a few times. The genes are TRBV20-1 and TRBJ1-4; 8 positions match TRBD1. Germline lookup yields CDR1 DFQATT and CDR2 SNEGSKA (reference sequence). The CDR3 covers 15 residues. The V and J ends lost 2 bases and 5 bases, in that order; junction bases with no gene match: 7. The CDR3 spells CSARSPGQENEKLFF. CDR3 sequence (DNA): TGCAGTGCTAGATCACCGGGACAGGAGAATGAAAAACTGTTTTTT.

About this clonotype: A read error may be the cause here, since a much bigger clone is one base away. J is TRBJ1-5 and V is TRBV2; 7 bases map to TRBD1. CDR1 is SNHLY, CDR2 FYNNEI, per germline. The CDR3 is 14 amino acids. CDR3 amino acids: CASLRQGSNQTQHF. CDR3 bases: TGTGCCAGCCTTAGACAGGGTAGCAATCAGACCCAGCATTTT.

About this clonotype itself: A much larger clone sits a single nucleotide away, making a read error possible. The gene calls are TRBV19 and TRBJ2-7; maybe TRBD2 (7 bases). The length of the CDR3 is 15 residues. CDR1 and CDR2 (germline): LNHDA, SQIVND (reference sequence). V dropped 5 bases and J dropped 5 bases, with 19 bases sitting between them. DNA of the CDR3: TGTGCCAGTAGTTCCCCGGGACGGGGGGCCCACGAGCAGTACTTC. Translation gives CASSSPGRGAHEQYF. The variable domain in full, completed from reference TRBV19 and TRBJ2-7, reads DGGITQSPKYLFRKEGQNVTLSCEQNLNHDAMYWYRQDPGQGLRLIYYSQIVNDFQKGDIAEGYSVSREKKESFPLTVTSAQKNPTAFYLCASSSPGRGAHEQYFGPGTRLTVT.

This clonotype came up once. This clone may be a read error of a much larger clone one base away. The chain joins TRBV4-1 to TRBJ2-7; no clear D gene. The CDR3 covers 17 residues. CDR1 and CDR2 (germline): MGHRA, YSYEKL. CDR3 DNA: TGCGCCAGCATCCAAATACACGGGCAGACGAGCTCCTACGAGCAGTACTTC. Its protein product is CASIQIHGQTSSYEQYF.

This clonotype has only a few counts. The chain has TRBV7-9 and TRBJ2-5; a possible D gene is TRBD1 (5 bases). The CDR3 sequence is 15 residues long. The V gene lost 3 bases and the J gene lost 2 bases, with 13 bases spanning the gap. The V gene's germline CDR1 is SEHNR and CDR2 FQNEAQ (reference sequence). CDR3 loop: CASSFRGSGQETQYF. DNA of the CDR3: TGTGCCAGCAGCTTTAGGGGCTCCGGACAAGAGACCCAGTACTTC. Full variable domain (missing parts from reference TRBV7-9 and TRBJ2-5): DTGVSQNPRHKITKRGQNVTFRCDPISEHNRLYWYRQTLGQGPEFLTYFQNEAQLEKSRLLSDRFSAERPKGSFSTLEIQRTEQGDSAMYLCASSFRGSGQETQYFGPGTRLLVL.

Concerning this clonotype itself: A much bigger clone sits one base away, suggesting this may be a read error. The V and J genes are TRBV27 and TRBJ2-7; 7 bases are shared with TRBD1. This CDR3 region has 13 residues. Looked up from germline, CDR1 is MNHEY and CDR2 is SMNVEV (reference sequence). V was pared by 11 bases and J by 3 bases, with 10 bases of the junction left unmatched. The CDR3 DNA sequence: TGTGCCTCCGGGCAGGGGGAGTACTACGAGCAGTACTTC. It is translated as CASGQGEYYEQYF.

This clonotype was detected many times. This chain connects TRBV10-3 to TRBJ2-7; TRBD1 is a possible D gene (5 bases). The CDR3 has 11 residues. V was trimmed by 4 bases and J by 4 bases, leaving 5 bases between them. Germline lookup yields CDR1 ENHRY and CDR2 SYGVKD. In DNA, the CDR3 is TGTGCCATCAGTGCAGGGTACGAGCAGTACTTC. Residues: CAISAGYEQYF.

This sequence joins TRBV5-6 and TRBJ2-7, with 7 nucleotides matching TRBD2. J gave up 7 bases and V 3 bases, and 1 base lay outside the gene matches. Germline CDR1 and CDR2: SGHDT and YYEEEE. This CDR3 spans 11 amino acids. CDR3 DNA: TGTGCCAGCAGCTGGGGGGGAGAGCAGTACTTC. Protein: CASSWGGEQYF.

The chain recombines TRBV5-1 with TRBJ1-3, with 11 bases lining up with TRBD1. CDR3 length: 17 residues. Germline assignment: CDR1 SGHRS and CDR2 YFSETQ. V lost 4 bases, J lost 2 bases, and 8 bases stayed unmatched. The CDR3 region is CASSRTGQGGTGNTIYF. The DNA for the CDR3 is TGCGCCAGCAGCAGGACGGGACAGGGGGGAACTGGAAACACCATATATTTT.

The chain is built from TRBV7-2 and TRBJ2-3; 7 positions match TRBD1. CDR3 length equals 14 residues. From germline, CDR1 is SGHTA and CDR2 FQGNSA. V lost 1 base and J lost 4; bases outside the gene matches: 2. CDR3 nucleotide sequence: TGTGCCAGCAGCTTAGATGGGACAGCAGATACGCAGTATTTT. Its protein product is CASSLDGTADTQYF.

In this sample, this clonotype turned up a few times. The genes are TRBV29-1 and TRBJ2-1, with 10 bases aligning to TRBD2. Germline-derived CDR1 and CDR2 are SQVTM and ANQGSEA. The V segment lost 4 bases and the J segment 14 bases; nucleotides outside the gene matches: 8. This CDR3 spans 12 amino acids. Written as DNA, the CDR3 is TGCAGCGTTGCGTCTAGCGGGAGAGGTGAGTTCTTC. Translated: CSVASSGRGEFF.

As to this clonotype: This may arise from a read error, as a much more abundant clone is one base away. The gene calls are TRBV10-3 and TRBJ2-7; D may correspond to TRBD1 or TRBD2 (6 bases each). V lost 7 bases and J lost 3, with 19 bases in between. Per the germline V gene, CDR1 is ENHRY and CDR2 is SYGVKD. The CDR3 has 15 amino acids. The CDR3 DNA reads as TGTGCCATCAAGGAGGGGACAAGGGCTTTCTACGAGCAGTACTTC. This codes for CAIKEGTRAFYEQYF.

Comment on this clonotype: One base away lies a much larger clone, so this may be a sequencing read error. The chain uses TRBV7-8 and TRBJ1-5, with 8 bases fitting TRBD1. With V trimmed by 5 bases and J by 4 bases, 10 bases remained unmatched. Germline-derived CDR1 and CDR2 are SGHVS and FQNEAQ. This CDR3 region has 16 residues. CDR3 sequence reads: CASSRGGTGVNQPQHF. CDR3 coding DNA: TGTGCCAGCAGCCGAGGGGGGACAGGAGTGAATCAGCCCCAGCATTTT.

Ten or more counts support this clonotype. The V gene is TRBV27, the J gene TRBJ2-1; 10 positions match TRBD2. The CDR3 length is 16 residues. Unmatched junction bases numbered 8, after V lost 6 bases and J lost 3 bases. The V gene's germline CDR1 is MNHEY and CDR2 SMNVEV (reference sequence). The CDR3 DNA sequence: TGTGCCAGCAGCCCAGAACTAGCGGGATTCTACAATGAGCAGTTCTTC. It yields the protein CASSPELAGFYNEQFF.

With regard to this clonotype: A single base separates this from a much larger clone, so it may be a read error. This chain links TRBV19 with TRBJ2-1; D not certain. Germline assignment: CDR1 LNHDA and CDR2 SQIVND (reference sequence). The CDR3 extends over 15 amino acids. Trimming pared 7 bases from V and 3 bases from J, leaving 16 bases between. The CDR3 region is CASTVKNLNYNEQFF. CDR3 in DNA: TGTGCCAGTACCGTTAAGAACCTGAACTACAATGAGCAGTTCTTC.

This chain uses TRBV5-5 with TRBJ1-2, with D possibly being TRBD1 (6 bases). CDR1 SGHKS and CDR2 YYEKEE come from the germline V gene (reference sequence). The V gene lost 1 base and the J gene lost 4 bases, with 8 bases spanning the gap. The CDR3 is 13 amino acids. CDR3 in DNA: TGTGCCAGCAGCTTGAGAGGGGGCTATGGCTACACCTTC. Its protein is CASSLRGGYGYTF.

This clonotype occurred a few times. V and J are TRBV11-3 and TRBJ1-1; D might be TRBD1 (6 bases). In germline, CDR1 is SGHNT, CDR2 YENEEA. Trimming left V 4 bases short and J 5 bases short, with 11 bases between. This CDR3 comprises 13 residues. This CDR3 is CASSSGVRTEAFF. The CDR3 DNA reads TGTGCCAGCAGCTCAGGGGTGAGGACTGAAGCTTTCTTT.

By sample share, this clonotype is medium-sized. The rearrangement uses TRBV27 and TRBJ2-7; the match to TRBD1 covers 9 bases. This CDR3 is 16 amino acids long. Germline CDR1 MNHEY, CDR2 SMNVEV (reference sequence). V lost 3 bases to trimming and J lost 0 bases; unmatched junction nucleotides: 6. The CDR3 coding sequence is TGTGCCAGCAGTTTGTCCGGGACAGGGCTCTCCTACGAGCAGTACTTC. It yields the protein CASSLSGTGLSYEQYF.

This clonotype counts as medium-sized. The chain joins TRBV19 to TRBJ2-7; the D gene could be TRBD1 or TRBD2 (5 bases each). The CDR3 totals 15 residues. Per germline, CDR1 LNHDA and CDR2 SQIVND (reference sequence). The ends were cut back, 7 bases at V and 0 bases at J, with 16 bases in the middle. CDR3: CASTHGTGASYEQYF. In DNA, the CDR3 is TGTGCCAGTACTCACGGGACGGGCGCCTCCTACGAGCAGTACTTC.

The chain links TRBV9 to TRBJ2-2; 11 positions agree with TRBD2. Germline V gene lookup returns CDR1 SGDLS and CDR2 YYNGEE. V dropped 4 bases and J dropped 5; count of bases not matched to a gene: 10. The CDR3 has 17 residues. In DNA, the CDR3 is TGTGCCAGCAGCCCCAGTAGCGGGAGGGCCCTTACCGGGGAGCTGTTTTTT. It yields the protein CASSPSSGRALTGELFF. Looking up the rest from reference TRBV9 and TRBJ2-2 gives the full variable domain: DSGVTQTPKHLITATGQRVTLRCSPRSGDLSVYWYQQSLDQGLQFLIQYYNGEERAKGNILERFSAQQFPDLHSELNLSSLELGDSALYFCASSPSSGRALTGELFFGEGSRLTVL.

This clonotype appeared a few times. The V gene is TRBV5-1, the J gene TRBJ1-1, with 11 nucleotides matching TRBD1. Germline trimming cut 4 bases from V and 6 bases from J; bases unmatched to any gene: 5. The CDR3 runs to 14 residues. Germline V gene lookup returns CDR1 SGHRS and CDR2 YFSETQ. Written as DNA, the CDR3 is TGCGCCAGCAGCGAGAGGACAGGGGGCCCTGAAGCTTTCTTT. Translation gives CASSERTGGPEAFF.

This clonotype came up many times. V and J are TRBV7-2 and TRBJ1-1; TRBD1 might be the D (6 bases). The V end lost 5 bases, the J end lost 4 bases, and 14 bases lay between the germline ends. In germline, CDR1 is SGHTA, CDR2 FQGNSA. The length of the CDR3 is 14 residues. The CDR3 DNA reads as TGTGCCAGCAGCGTAGGGGGGCTTGGCACTGAAGCTTTCTTT. Translation: CASSVGGLGTEAFF.

Only a few counts were recorded for this clonotype. The chain is built from TRBV15 and TRBJ1-1; 10 bases fit TRBD1. This CDR3 region has 14 residues. Trimming removed 0 bases from V and 7 bases from J; junction bases left unmatched: 2. Germline V gene sequence: CDR1 LNHNV, CDR2 YYDKDF (reference sequence). For the CDR3, the DNA is TGTGCCACCAGCAGAGAGGGGACAGGGGATGAAGCTTTCTTT. This gives the protein CATSREGTGDEAFF.